This T cell receptor (beta chain) is from a study of T-cell memory formation after mild COVID-19. Across the study: Clusters of TCRs were largely donor specific.

TCRdb processed the 5' RACE reads anew with MiXCR; each CDR3 protein has one entry. The table has roughly 110,000 distinct CDR3 sequences, 9.5% to 15% seen once; the top ten hold about 27%. Broader study findings: Clones which contracted sat mainly in CM and EM if CD4+, and in EMRA if CD8+. Prior to infection, memory already included some responding clones, suggesting cross-reactive memory joined. Clones shrinking between day 15 and 85 showed a balanced CD4/CD8 split, and those that grew later tilted toward CD4+.

This clonotype came up a few times. The antigen remains unidentified. The origin of this receptor is an adult woman who had mild COVID-19 (a few samples of this study predate the infection). Cell type and time point are not known. Sequenced input: PBMCs or a T cell subset sorted from them (not recorded which).

DNA of the CDR3: TGTGCCAGCTCACCAATGGCTAGGTCCTACAATGAGCAGTTCTTC. It is translated as CASSPMARSYNEQFF. This chain connects TRBV18 to TRBJ2-1; D remains ambiguous. The V end lost 2 bases, the J end lost 1 base, and 9 bases lay between the germline ends. CDR1 is KGHSH, CDR2 LQKENI, per germline. The CDR3 is made up of 15 amino acids. Combining the CDR3 with reference TRBV18 and TRBJ2-1 gives the whole variable domain NAGVMQNPRHLVRRRGQEARLRCSPMKGHSHVYWYRQLPEEGLKFMVYLQKENIIDESGMPKERFSAEFPKEGPSILRIQQVVRGDSAAYFCASSPMARSYNEQFFGPGTRLTVL.